The clone carrying this T cell receptor (beta chain) was found a few times. Antigen specificity is unknown. The sample originates from a study of T cell repertoires in cytomegalovirus infection. Study summary: Signatures in public TCR beta sequences pointed to both CMV infection and matching HLA type.

One entry per CDR3 protein, called by TCRdb with MiXCR from the reads. Of about 830,000 distinct CDR3 sequences listed, 32% are singletons. Looked up from germline, CDR1 is MNHEY and CDR2 is SVGAGI. The CDR3 sequence is 15 residues long. The TCR sequence derives from a human donor in good health (CMV status not recorded). Some clones in this sample may be carry-over from other donors' samples. The chain carries TRBV6-5 and TRBJ2-2; 11 bases are a match to TRBD2. Sequenced material: cultured CD8+ T cells from PBMCs, taken from culture after CMV antigen stimulation. The CDR3 region is CASLAGGNWTGELFF. The CDR3 DNA reads as TGTGCTTCCCTAGCGGGGGGAAACTGGACCGGGGAGCTGTTTTTT.